This TCR beta chain appears in the sequencing data of a study of blood T cell repertoires in COVID-19. Study at large: Samples came from the United States, Italy and Spain, spanning acute and convalescent COVID-19. In each case, the material was cDNA or gDNA derived from T cells, B-cell-depleted T cells, or PBMCs.

Per the original methods: Amplification with reference gene primers provided the estimates of nucleated cell counts. The table came from immunoSEQ multiplex PCR; TCRdb's copy has only in-frame clones and leaves some out. The V and J calls and the clone size are those of that table, but D and trimming were determined from the DNA. The profile shows roughly 230,000 clones, roughly 85% of them singletons. The junction had 5 bases not matched to a gene; V was cut back by 3 bases and J by 7 bases. The germline gives CDR1 LNHDA, CDR2 SQIVND (reference sequence). The CDR3 has 14 residues. This clone was seen a few times.

This chain joins TRBV19 and TRBJ2-5; 10 nucleotides align to TRBD1. The sequence was obtained from a man aged 35-49 years with acute or convalescent COVID-19. Sequencing input: peripheral blood. The CDR3 loop reads CASSMGTGEGTQYF. The CDR3 DNA sequence: TGTGCCAGTAGTATGGGGACAGGGGAAGGGACCCAGTACTTC. Full variable domain (remainder filled in from reference TRBV19 and TRBJ2-5): DGGITQSPKYLFRKEGQNVTLSCEQNLNHDAMYWYRQDPGQGLRLIYYSQIVNDFQKGDIAEGYSVSREKKESFPLTVTSAQKNPTAFYLCASSMGTGEGTQYFGPGTRLLVL.